This T cell receptor (beta chain) was retrieved from a study of blood T cell repertoires in COVID-19. Whole-study context: The samples span acute and convalescent COVID-19 from the United States, Italy and Spain.

Methods used by the authors: Amplification of reference gene primers was used by the study to estimate nucleated cell counts. Clones were read by immunoSEQ multiplex PCR, and TCRdb kept only the in-frame ones, dropping some. The V and J calls and clone size were taken over from that table, and D and trimming were inferred from the DNA. The sample records about 250,000 clones, roughly 86% being singletons. The sample taken for sequencing was peripheral blood. This clonotype originated in a woman aged 55-70 years who had recovered from COVID-19.

The CDR3 sequence: CASSVGWGPYEQYF. For the CDR3, the DNA is TGTGCCAGCTCGGTGGGTTGGGGGCCCTACGAGCAGTACTTC. The rearrangement uses TRBV6-5 and TRBJ2-7; weak D call: TRBD1 (6 bases). Between the trimmed V and J ends, which lost 8 bases and 2 bases, there was a span of 16 bases. The CDR3 sequence is 14 residues long. In germline, CDR1 is MNHEY, CDR2 SVGAGI.